This T cell receptor beta chain emerged from a study of CD8+ T cells in alopecia areata (dated by TCRdb to 2016 to 2019). For the study in its entirety: Treated patients were enrolled in an open-label pilot trial of oral tofacitinib at 5 to 10 mg twice daily for moderate-to-severe alopecia areata. Tofacitinib was given for 6 to 18 months, followed by 6 months of follow-up off drug to assess delayed response and recurrence. The SALT score, which quantifies the percentage of affected scalp surface area, was used to measure disease severity in treated patients. In both human patients and the C3H/HeJ mouse model, the study applied high-throughput TCRbeta sequencing to look at T cell clonal expansion in alopecia areata. Human TCRbeta sequencing covered scalp tissue and sorted CD4+ and CD8+ peripheral blood T cells from patchy and totalis/universalis alopecia areata patients and healthy controls. Biopsies were taken from tofacitinib-treated patients at baseline and at 4 and 24 weeks of treatment, and a later scalp biopsy was taken in several of the tofacitinib-treated patients. Scalp clonality was compared across normal scalp (n=4), patchy alopecia areata scalp (n=8), and alopecia totalis/universalis scalp (n=8). RNA was extracted with the PAXgene miRNA kit for fixed scalp, the miRNeasy kit for PBMCs, and the RNeasy kit for mouse skin. TCRbeta CDR3 regions were amplified by immunoSEQ multiplex PCR using 35 Vbeta forward and 13 Jbeta reverse primers. Here is what the overall study found, with its caveats: Because the treated cohort was small and had just a single nonresponder, larger studies are needed to establish links between baseline CD8+ expansion and response. Shared TCR sequences between patients were less evident than in mice, which may be partly attributable to HLA diversity in the patient population. Compared with normal scalp, lesional scalp had higher clonality and more expanded CD8+ clones, particularly in alopecia totalis/universalis, a pattern that suggests antigenic drive. Tofacitinib significantly lowered scalp clonality and the number of expanded CD8+ clones among the top 100 scalp clones. Resident alphabeta T cells in normal human skin are also sequenced, complicating scalp TCR repertoire analysis, unlike mouse skin dominated by gammadelta T cells. During tofacitinib treatment, many expanded lesional clones stuck around in both scalp and blood, and this persistence may partly explain why relapse happens after treatment is stopped.

The CDR3 measures 12 amino acids from cysteine to phenylalanine. CDR3 DNA only is kept here, 36 bases in frame from base 1. V is cut by 5 bases and J by 3 bases, and the space between the germline ends is 8 bases. Explained via the paper, the time point label denotes: 4 weeks on oral tofacitinib. The sample's treatment or condition label, decoded: oral pan-JAK inhibitor, 5-10 mg twice daily. Lesional scalp punch biopsies and peripheral blood were obtained from alopecia areata patients. Human scalp biopsies were fixed immediately in PAXgene tissue containers. Comment on this clone: What this receptor recognizes is not known. Within one base of it there is no much larger clone, and no base qualities were kept.

Libraries were built with the immunoSEQ multiplex PCR assay. RNA was extracted from all samples and reverse transcribed into cDNA, which served as template for TCR sequencing. SuperScript III was used to make first-strand cDNA, primed with a 2:1 mix of oligo-dT and random hexamers. Amplification bias was assessed with a synthetic immune receptor repertoire, and residual bias was removed computationally. Regarding the original processing steps: Raw reads were preprocessed to remove errors, and CDR3 was defined by IMGT conventions from the conserved cysteine to phenylalanine. To get clonality, Shannon entropy was normalized by log2 of the number of productive unique TCRs and the result was subtracted from 1. Whether each scalp clone was CD4 or CD8 was inferred by checking scalp TCRbeta sequences against the CD4 and CD8 repertoires from sorted blood. Drawn from immuneACCESS, this table holds only the in-frame rearrangements with V and J called that TCRdb kept. Clones are partly lost; checked studies trace under half to an unresolved V gene and leave the rest unexplained. That table gives V, J and clone size, and the DNA gave D and trimming. This sample has under 20,000 clones in its table, and 50% to 60% of those were observed once. The ten largest clones represent 8% to 10% of the sample.

This sequence originates from a human donor with alopecia areata. This receptor chain uses TRBV23-1 and TRBJ2-7, with the D gene too uncertain to name. TRBV23-1 is given ORF status, its function remaining uncertain. The sequencing used skin, collected at week 4, from a patient treated with tofacitinib. In nucleotide form, the sequence is TGCGCCAGCAGTTTACCGAACTACGAGCAGTACTTC. Its translation is CASSLPNYEQYF.